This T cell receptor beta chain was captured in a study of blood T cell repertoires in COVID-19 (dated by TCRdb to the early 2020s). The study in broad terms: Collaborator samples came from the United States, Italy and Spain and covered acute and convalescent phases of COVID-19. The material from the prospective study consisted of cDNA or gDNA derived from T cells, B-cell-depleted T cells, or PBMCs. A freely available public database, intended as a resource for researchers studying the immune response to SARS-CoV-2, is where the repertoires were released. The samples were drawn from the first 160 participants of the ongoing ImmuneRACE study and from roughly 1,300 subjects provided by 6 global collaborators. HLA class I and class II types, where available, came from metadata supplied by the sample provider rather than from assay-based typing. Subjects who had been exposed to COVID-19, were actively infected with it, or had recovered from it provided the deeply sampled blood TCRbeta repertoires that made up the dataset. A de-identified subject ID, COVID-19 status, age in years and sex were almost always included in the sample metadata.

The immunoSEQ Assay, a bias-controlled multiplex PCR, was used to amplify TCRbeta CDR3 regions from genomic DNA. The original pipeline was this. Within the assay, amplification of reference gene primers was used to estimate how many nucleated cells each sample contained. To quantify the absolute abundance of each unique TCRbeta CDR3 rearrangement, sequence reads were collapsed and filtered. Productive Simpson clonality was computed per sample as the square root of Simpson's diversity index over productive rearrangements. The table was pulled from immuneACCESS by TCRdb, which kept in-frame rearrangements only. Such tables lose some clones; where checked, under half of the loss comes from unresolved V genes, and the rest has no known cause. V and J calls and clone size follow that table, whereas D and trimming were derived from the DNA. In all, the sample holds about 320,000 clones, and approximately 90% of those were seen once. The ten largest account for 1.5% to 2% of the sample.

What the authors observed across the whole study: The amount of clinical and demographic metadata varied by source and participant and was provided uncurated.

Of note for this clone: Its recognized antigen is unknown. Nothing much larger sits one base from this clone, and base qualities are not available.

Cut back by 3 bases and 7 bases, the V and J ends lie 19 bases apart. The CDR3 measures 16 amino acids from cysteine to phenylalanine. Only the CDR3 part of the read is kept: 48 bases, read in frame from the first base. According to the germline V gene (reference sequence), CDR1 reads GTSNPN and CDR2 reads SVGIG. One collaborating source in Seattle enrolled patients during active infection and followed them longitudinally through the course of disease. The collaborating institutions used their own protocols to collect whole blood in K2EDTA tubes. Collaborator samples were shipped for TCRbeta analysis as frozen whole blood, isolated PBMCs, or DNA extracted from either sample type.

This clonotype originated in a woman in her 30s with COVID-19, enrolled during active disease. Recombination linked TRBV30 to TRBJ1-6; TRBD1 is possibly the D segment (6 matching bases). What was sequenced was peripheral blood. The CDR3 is CAWSTAGTRRNSPLHF. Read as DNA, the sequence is TGTGCCTGGAGCACCGCCGGGACAAGGAGGAATTCACCCCTCCACTTT.